These 9 T cell receptor beta chains were all obtained from the same sample, sequenced in a study of blood T cell repertoires in COVID-19. Profiling relied on immunoSEQ multiplex PCR, and the TCRdb table lists in-frame clones only, not all of them. The sample includes 360,000 or so clones, 85% to 90% of them seen just once. The sequenced sample was PBMCs or T cells enriched from blood (not recorded which). These receptors were obtained from a woman in her 30s who had been exposed to COVID-19.

This chain connects TRBV5-8 to TRBJ2-5; perhaps TRBD2 as D (5 bases). CDR3 length: 13 amino acids. Germline assignment: CDR1 SGHTS and CDR2 YDEGEE. V was cut by 4 bases and J by 3 bases, with 10 bases left in between. For the CDR3, the DNA is TGTGCCAGCAGCCCGCGGACTGAAGAGACCCAGTACTTC. This encodes CASSPRTEETQYF.

The genes are TRBV5-1 and TRBJ2-7; weak D call: TRBD1 (5 bases). Trimming removed 1 base from V and 3 bases from J, with 14 bases in between. The CDR3 has 15 amino acids. Germline CDR1 reads SGHRS; CDR2 reads YFSETQ. As DNA, the CDR3 is TGCGCCAGCAGCTTGAGGGCAGGGTCCCTCTACGAGCAGTACTTC. It is translated as CASSLRAGSLYEQYF.

This CDR3 reads CAMGEAQNIQYF. DNA of the CDR3: TGTGCCATGGGAGAGGCCCAAAACATTCAGTACTTC. The rearrangement joins TRBV10-3 to TRBJ2-4, with D possibly matching TRBD2 (5 bases). Germline V gene data show CDR1 as ENHRY and CDR2 as SYGVKD. This CDR3 spans 12 amino acids. V was shortened by 9 bases and J by 5 bases, with 11 bases between the two germline ends.

J is TRBJ1-6 and V is TRBV27, with a tentative D call TRBD1 (6 bases). Germline values: CDR1 MNHEY, CDR2 SMNVEV (reference sequence). This CDR3 is built from 14 residues. Trimming stripped 2 bases from V and 9 bases from J, with 11 bases between. The CDR3 nucleotides are TGTGCCAGCAGTTTACTGGGGGCCGGTTCACCCCTCCACTTT. Amino acids: CASSLLGAGSPLHF.

The gene calls are TRBV7-2 and TRBJ1-1; TRBD1 agrees at 10 bases. This CDR3 spans 14 amino acids. V was clipped by 1 base and J by 10 bases; unmatched bases: 6. CDR1 and CDR2 from the germline V gene are SGHTA and FQGNSA. The DNA for the CDR3 is TGTGCCAGCAGCTTAGTGGGACAGGGGACACGAGCTTTCTTT. Translating gives CASSLVGQGTRAFF.

J is TRBJ1-1 and V is TRBV30; 10 bases agree with TRBD1. The CDR3 totals 13 residues. After removal of 2 bases from V and 8 bases from J, the junction contained 5 bases not matched to a gene. CDR1 and CDR2 from the germline V gene are GTSNPN and SVGIG (reference sequence). The CDR3 protein is CAWSRTGGIEAFF. CDR3 coding DNA: TGTGCCTGGAGTCGGACAGGGGGAATCGAAGCTTTCTTT. The full variable domain, rest sourced from reference TRBV30 and TRBJ1-1, is SQTIHQWPATLVQPVGSPLSLECTVEGTSNPNLYWYRQAAGRGLQLLFYSVGIGQISSEVPQNLSASRPQDRQFILSSKKLLLSDSGFYLCAWSRTGGIEAFFGQGTRLTVV.

The rearrangement uses TRBV16 and TRBJ2-2; TRBD2 is a possible D gene (5 bases). Germline V gives CDR1 KGHSY, CDR2 FQNENV. With 2 bases removed from V and 5 bases from J, the gap between germline ends came to 9 bases. This CDR3 region has 14 residues. CDR3 region: CASSQREATGELFF. For the CDR3, the DNA is TGTGCCAGCAGCCAACGGGAAGCTACCGGGGAGCTGTTTTTT. Full variable domain (outside the CDR3, taken from reference TRBV16 and TRBJ2-2): GEEVAQTPKHLVRGEGQKAKLYCAPIKGHSYVFWYQQVLKNEFKFLISFQNENVFDETGMPKERFSAKCLPNSPCSLEIQATKLEDSAVYFCASSQREATGELFFGEGSRLTVL.

The CDR3 reads CASSPQSGGLLQETQYF. The CDR3 DNA reads as TGCGCCAGCAGCCCCCAGTCGGGGGGACTACTCCAAGAGACCCAGTACTTC. The gene calls are TRBV4-1 and TRBJ2-5; 7 bases align to TRBD2. Looked up from germline, CDR1 is MGHRA and CDR2 is YSYEKL. Trimming removed 4 bases from V and 1 base from J; junction bases left unmatched: 12. The CDR3 spans 17 residues.

The chain couples TRBV3-1 (or the pseudogene TRBV3-2) to TRBJ2-2, with 8 bases aligning to TRBD1. The trim removed 7 bases at V and 5 bases at J, leaving 6 bases unmatched. CDR3 length: 14 amino acids. From germline, CDR1 is LGHDT and CDR2 YNNKEL (reference sequence). The CDR3, as DNA: TGTGCCAGCACCATAGGACAGGGTACCGGGGAGCTGTTTTTT. It yields the protein CASTIGQGTGELFF.